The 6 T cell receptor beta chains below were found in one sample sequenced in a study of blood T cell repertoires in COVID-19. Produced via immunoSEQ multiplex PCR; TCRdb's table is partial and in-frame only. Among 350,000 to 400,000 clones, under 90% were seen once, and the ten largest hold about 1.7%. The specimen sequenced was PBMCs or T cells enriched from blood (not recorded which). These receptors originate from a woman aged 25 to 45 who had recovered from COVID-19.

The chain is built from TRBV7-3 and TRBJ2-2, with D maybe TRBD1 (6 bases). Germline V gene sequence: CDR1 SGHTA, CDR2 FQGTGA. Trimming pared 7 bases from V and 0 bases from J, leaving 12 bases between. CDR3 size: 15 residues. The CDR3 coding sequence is TGTGCCAGCACCCGGGACAAACCGAACACCGGGGAGCTGTTTTTT. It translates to CASTRDKPNTGELFF.

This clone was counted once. CDR3 sequence: CASSQDRDVLAGTYNEQFF. CDR3 sequence (DNA): TGTGCCAGCAGCCAAGATCGAGACGTACTAGCGGGGACCTACAATGAGCAGTTCTTC. The rearrangement joins TRBV4-2 to TRBJ2-1, with 10 bases lining up with TRBD2. This CDR3 spans 19 amino acids. Trimming cost V 0 bases and J 2 bases; bases outside gene matches: 10. Germline CDR1 reads LGHNA; CDR2 reads YNFKEQ.

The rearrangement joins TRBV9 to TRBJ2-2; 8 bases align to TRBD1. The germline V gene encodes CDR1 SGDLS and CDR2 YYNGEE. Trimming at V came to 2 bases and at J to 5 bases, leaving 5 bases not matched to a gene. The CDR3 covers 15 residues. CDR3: CASSVDRARTGELFF. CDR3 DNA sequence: TGTGCCAGCAGCGTGGACAGGGCCCGGACCGGGGAGCTGTTTTTT.

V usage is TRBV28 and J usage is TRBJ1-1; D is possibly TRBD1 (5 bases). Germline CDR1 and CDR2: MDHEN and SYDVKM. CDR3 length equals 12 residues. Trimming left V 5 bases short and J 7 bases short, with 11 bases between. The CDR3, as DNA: TGTGCCAGCAGTCCCCAGGGACTTGAAGCTTTCTTT. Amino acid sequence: CASSPQGLEAFF.

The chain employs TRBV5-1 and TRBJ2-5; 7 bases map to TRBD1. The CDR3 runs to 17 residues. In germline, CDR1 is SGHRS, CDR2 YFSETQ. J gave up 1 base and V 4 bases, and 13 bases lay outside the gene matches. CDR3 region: CASSPQSGTAPQETQYF. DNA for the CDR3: TGCGCCAGCAGCCCACAGTCCGGGACAGCCCCCCAAGAGACCCAGTACTTC.

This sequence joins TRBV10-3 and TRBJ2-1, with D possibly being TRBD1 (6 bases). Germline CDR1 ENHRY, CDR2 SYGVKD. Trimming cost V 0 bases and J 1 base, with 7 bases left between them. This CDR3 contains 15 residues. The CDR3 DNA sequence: TGTGCCATCAGTGAGTCTGGACAGTCCTACAATGAGCAGTTCTTC. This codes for CAISESGQSYNEQFF.